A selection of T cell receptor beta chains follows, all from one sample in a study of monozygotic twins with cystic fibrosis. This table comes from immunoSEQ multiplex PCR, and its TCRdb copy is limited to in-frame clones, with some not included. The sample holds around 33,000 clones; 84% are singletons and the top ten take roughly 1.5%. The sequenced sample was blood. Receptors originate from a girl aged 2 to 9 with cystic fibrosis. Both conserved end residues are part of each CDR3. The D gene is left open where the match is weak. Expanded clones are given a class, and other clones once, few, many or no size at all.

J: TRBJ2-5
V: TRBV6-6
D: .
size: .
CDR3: CASRAAETQYF
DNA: TGTGCCAGCAGGGCCGCGGAGACCCAGTACTTC

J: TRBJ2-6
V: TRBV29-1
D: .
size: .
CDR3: CSGSGDTNGGANVLTF
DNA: TGCAGCGGATCCGGGGACACCAACGGAGGGGCCAACGTCCTGACTTTC

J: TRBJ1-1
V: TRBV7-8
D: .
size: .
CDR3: CASSLSGRAEAFF
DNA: TGTGCCAGCAGCTTAAGTGGTCGCGCTGAAGCTTTCTTT

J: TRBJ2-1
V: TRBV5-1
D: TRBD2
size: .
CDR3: CASSPTGTSGFNEQFF
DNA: TGCGCCAGCAGCCCCACCGGGACTAGCGGTTTCAATGAGCAGTTCTTC

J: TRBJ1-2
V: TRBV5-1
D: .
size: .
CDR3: CASSPKWQGPGYTF
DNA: TGCGCCAGCAGCCCCAAGTGGCAGGGCCCTGGCTACACCTTC

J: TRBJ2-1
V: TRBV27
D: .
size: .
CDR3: CASSLGIEQFF
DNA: TGTGCCAGCAGTCTAGGGATTGAGCAGTTCTTC

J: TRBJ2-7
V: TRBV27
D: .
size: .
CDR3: CASSLYAGASYEQYF
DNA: TGTGCCAGCAGTTTATACGCAGGGGCGTCGTACGAGCAGTACTTC

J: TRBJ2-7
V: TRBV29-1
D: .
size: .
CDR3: CSVGGTYEQYF
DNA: TGCAGCGTTGGGGGTACCTACGAGCAGTACTTC

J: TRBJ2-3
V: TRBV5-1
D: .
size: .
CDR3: CASRLGPTYTQYF
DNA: TGCGCCAGCCGTCTCGGTCCCACATATACGCAGTATTTT

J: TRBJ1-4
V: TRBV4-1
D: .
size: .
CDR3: CASSQQTPTNEKLFF
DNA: TGCGCCAGCAGCCAACAAACCCCAACTAATGAAAAACTGTTTTTT

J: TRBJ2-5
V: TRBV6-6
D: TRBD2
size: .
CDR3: CASLSGGQETQYF
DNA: TGTGCCAGCCTCTCGGGGGGTCAAGAGACCCAGTACTTC

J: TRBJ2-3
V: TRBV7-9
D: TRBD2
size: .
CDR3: CASSSNSGGGIYTQYF
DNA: TGTGCCAGCAGCTCCAATAGCGGGGGGGGCATCTATACGCAGTATTTT

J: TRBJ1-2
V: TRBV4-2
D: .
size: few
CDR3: CASSQEARAIYGYTF
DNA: TGTGCCAGCAGCCAAGAAGCCAGGGCCATCTATGGCTACACCTTC

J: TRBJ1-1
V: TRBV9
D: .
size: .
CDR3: CASSPNPGNTEAFF
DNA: TGTGCCAGCAGCCCCAATCCGGGAAACACTGAAGCTTTCTTT

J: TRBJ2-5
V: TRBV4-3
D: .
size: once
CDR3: CASSQDVKGPRWQETQYF
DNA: TGCGCCAGCAGCCAAGATGTCAAAGGACCCCGGTGGCAAGAGACCCAGTACTTC

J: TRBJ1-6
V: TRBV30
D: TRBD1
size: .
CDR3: CAWSRDRGPSSYNSPLHF
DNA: TGTGCCTGGAGTAGGGACAGGGGCCCTAGCTCCTATAATTCACCCCTCCACTTT

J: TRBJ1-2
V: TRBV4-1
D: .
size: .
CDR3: CASSDGPFYGYTF
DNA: TGCGCCAGCAGCGATGGACCTTTTTATGGCTACACCTTC

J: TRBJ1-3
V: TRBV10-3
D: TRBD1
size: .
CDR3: CAISTGQGDTIYF
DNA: TGTGCCATCAGTACCGGACAGGGGGATACCATATATTTT

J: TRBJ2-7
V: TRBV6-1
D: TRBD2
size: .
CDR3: CASSEADGGAGLSYEQYF
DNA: TGTGCCAGCAGTGAAGCTGACGGGGGGGCAGGGCTCTCCTACGAGCAGTACTTC

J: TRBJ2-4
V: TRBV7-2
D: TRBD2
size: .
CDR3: CASSLEGLAGGLGKNIQYF
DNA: TGTGCCAGCAGCTTAGAAGGGCTAGCGGGGGGGCTCGGCAAAAACATTCAGTACTTC

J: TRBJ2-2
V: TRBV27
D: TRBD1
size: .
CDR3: CASRGWQGANTGELFF
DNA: TGTGCCAGCAGAGGATGGCAGGGGGCGAACACCGGGGAGCTGTTTTTT

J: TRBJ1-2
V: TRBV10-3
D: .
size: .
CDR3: CAISQGRGGYTF
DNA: TGTGCCATCAGCCAGGGGCGAGGGGGCTACACCTTC

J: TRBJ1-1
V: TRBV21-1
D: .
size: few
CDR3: CASSKVRTNTEAFF
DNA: TGTGCCAGCAGCAAAGTCCGAACGAACACTGAAGCTTTCTTT

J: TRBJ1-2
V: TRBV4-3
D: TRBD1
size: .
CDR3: CASSARDRGPLGYTF
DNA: TGCGCCAGCAGCGCCCGGGACAGGGGCCCCTTGGGCTACACCTTC

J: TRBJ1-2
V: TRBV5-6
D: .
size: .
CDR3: CASSDLSGSYGYTF
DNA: TGTGCCAGCAGCGACCTCTCTGGGTCCTATGGCTACACCTTC

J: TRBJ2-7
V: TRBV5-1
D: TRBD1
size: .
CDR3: CASSLEPGQPRYEQYF
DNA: TGCGCCAGCAGCTTGGAGCCGGGACAGCCGCGGTACGAGCAGTACTTC

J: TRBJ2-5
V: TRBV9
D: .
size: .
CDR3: CASSVNQETQYF
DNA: TGTGCCAGCAGCGTAAACCAAGAGACCCAGTACTTC

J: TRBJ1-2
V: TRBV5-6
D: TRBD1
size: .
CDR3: CASGEGAYGYTF
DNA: TGTGCCAGCGGGGAGGGGGCCTATGGCTACACCTTC

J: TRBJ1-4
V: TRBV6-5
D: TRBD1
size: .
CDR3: CASSYSGQVNEKLFF
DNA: TGTGCCAGCAGTTACTCGGGACAGGTTAATGAAAAACTGTTTTTT

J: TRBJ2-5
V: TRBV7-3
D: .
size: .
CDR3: CASSRGGQETQYF
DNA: TGTGCCAGCAGCCGTGGGGGACAAGAGACCCAGTACTTC

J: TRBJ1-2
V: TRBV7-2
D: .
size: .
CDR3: CASSHGQLYGYTF
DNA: TGTGCCAGCAGCCATGGACAGCTCTATGGCTACACCTTC

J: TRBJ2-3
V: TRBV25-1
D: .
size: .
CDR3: CASSELGGEYF
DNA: TGTGCCAGCAGTGAATTAGGAGGGGAGTATTTT

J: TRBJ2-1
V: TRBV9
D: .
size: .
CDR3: CASSVGLSAYNEQFF
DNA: TGTGCCAGCAGCGTAGGACTATCCGCCTACAATGAGCAGTTCTTC

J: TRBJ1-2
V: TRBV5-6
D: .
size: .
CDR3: CASSALKGYGYTF
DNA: TGTGCCAGCAGCGCCCTTAAGGGCTATGGCTACACCTTC

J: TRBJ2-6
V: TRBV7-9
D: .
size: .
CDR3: CASSHRPAKATGANVLTF
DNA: TGTGCCAGCAGCCACCGTCCGGCTAAAGCCACTGGGGCCAACGTCCTGACTTTC

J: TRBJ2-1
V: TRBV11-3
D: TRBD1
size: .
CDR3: CASSLDSPTGDQYNEQFF
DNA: TGTGCCAGCAGCTTAGATAGCCCGACAGGGGATCAGTACAATGAGCAGTTCTTC

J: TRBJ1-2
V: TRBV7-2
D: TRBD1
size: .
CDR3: CASSLALGQGYGYTF
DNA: TGTGCCAGCAGCTTAGCGTTAGGACAGGGCTATGGCTACACCTTC

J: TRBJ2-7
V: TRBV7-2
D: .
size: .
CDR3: CASSQGPPYEQYF
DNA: TGTGCCAGCAGCCAGGGACCCCCCTACGAGCAGTACTTC

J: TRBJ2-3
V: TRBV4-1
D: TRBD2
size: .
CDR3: CASSQGFSGVGADTQYF
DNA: TGCGCCAGCAGCCAAGGGTTTAGCGGGGTTGGGGCAGATACGCAGTATTTT

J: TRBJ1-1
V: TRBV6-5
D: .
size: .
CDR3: CASVGRTNTEAFF
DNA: TGTGCCAGCGTGGGACGGACGAACACTGAAGCTTTCTTT

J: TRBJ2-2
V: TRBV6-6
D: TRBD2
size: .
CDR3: CASSYSGSGSGELFF
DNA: TGTGCCAGCAGTTACTCGGGTAGCGGGTCCGGGGAGCTGTTTTTT

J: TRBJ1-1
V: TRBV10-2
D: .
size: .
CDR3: CASSEHPRTEAFF
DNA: TGCGCCAGCAGTGAACATCCCCGCACTGAAGCTTTCTTT

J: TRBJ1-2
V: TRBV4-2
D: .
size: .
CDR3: CASSPGQTYGYTF
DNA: TGTGCCAGCAGCCCCGGACAGACCTATGGCTACACCTTC

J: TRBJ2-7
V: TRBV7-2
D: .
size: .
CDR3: CASSFKGYEQYF
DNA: TGTGCCAGCAGCTTTAAGGGCTACGAGCAGTACTTC

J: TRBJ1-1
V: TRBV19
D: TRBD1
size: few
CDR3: CASQQAGTGARRAFF
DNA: TGTGCCAGTCAACAGGCGGGGACAGGGGCACGAAGGGCTTTCTTT

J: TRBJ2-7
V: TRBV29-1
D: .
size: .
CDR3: CSAAGQLYEQYF
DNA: TGCAGCGCCGCGGGACAGCTATACGAGCAGTACTTC

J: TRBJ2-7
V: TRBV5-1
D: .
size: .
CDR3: CASSSGGNYYEQYF
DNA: TGCGCCAGCAGCTCTGGAGGGAACTACTACGAGCAGTACTTC

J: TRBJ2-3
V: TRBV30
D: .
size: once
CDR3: CAWSASTTDTQYF
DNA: TGTGCCTGGAGTGCTAGCACCACAGATACGCAGTATTTT

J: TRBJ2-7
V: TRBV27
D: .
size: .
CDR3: CASSLGQGGEQYF
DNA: TGTGCCAGCAGTTTGGGGCAAGGAGGCGAGCAGTACTTC

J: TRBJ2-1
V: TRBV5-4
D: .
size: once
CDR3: CASSLVNLRGNEQFF
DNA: TGTGCCAGCAGCTTGGTAAACCTTAGGGGAAATGAGCAGTTCTTC

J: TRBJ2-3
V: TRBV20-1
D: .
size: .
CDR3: CSASDFPAQYF
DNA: TGCAGTGCTAGTGACTTCCCGGCGCAGTATTTT

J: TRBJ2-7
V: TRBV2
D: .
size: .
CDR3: CASRPDGTYEQYF
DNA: TGTGCCAGCAGACCGGACGGAACCTACGAGCAGTACTTC

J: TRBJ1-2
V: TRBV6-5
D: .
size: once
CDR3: CASRTGQPLYGYTF
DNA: TGTGCCAGCAGAACCGGACAGCCACTCTATGGCTACACCTTC

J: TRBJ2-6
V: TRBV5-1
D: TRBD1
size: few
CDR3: CASSLKGGGGANVLTF
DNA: TGCGCCAGCAGCTTGAAAGGGGGCGGTGGGGCCAACGTCCTGACTTTC